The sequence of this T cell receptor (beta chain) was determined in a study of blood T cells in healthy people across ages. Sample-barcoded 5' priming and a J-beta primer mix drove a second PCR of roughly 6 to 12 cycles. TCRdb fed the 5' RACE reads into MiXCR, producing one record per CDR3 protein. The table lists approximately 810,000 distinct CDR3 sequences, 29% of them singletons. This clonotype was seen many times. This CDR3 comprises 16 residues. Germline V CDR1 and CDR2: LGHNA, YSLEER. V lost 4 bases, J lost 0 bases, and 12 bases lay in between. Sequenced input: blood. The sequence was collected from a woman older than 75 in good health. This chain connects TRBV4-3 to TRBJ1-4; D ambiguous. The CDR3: CASSRLGRSTNEKLFF. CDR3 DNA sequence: TGCGCCAGCAGCCGACTAGGGAGATCAACTAATGAAAAACTGTTTTTT.